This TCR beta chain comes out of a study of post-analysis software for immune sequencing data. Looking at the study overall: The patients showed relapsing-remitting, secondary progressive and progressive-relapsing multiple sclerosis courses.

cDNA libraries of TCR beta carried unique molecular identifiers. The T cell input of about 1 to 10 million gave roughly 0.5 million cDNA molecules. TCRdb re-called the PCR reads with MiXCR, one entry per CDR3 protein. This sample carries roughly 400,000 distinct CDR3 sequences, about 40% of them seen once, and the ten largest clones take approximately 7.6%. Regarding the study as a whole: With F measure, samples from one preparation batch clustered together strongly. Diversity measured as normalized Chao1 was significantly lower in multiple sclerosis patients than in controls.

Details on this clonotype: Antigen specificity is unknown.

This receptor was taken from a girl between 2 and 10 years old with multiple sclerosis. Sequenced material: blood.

This CDR3 reads CSASASVSEQYF. In DNA, the CDR3 is TGCAGTGCTAGTGCTAGTGTCTCCGAGCAGTACTTC. This rearrangement joins TRBV20-1 to TRBJ2-4; no clear D gene. The J call could be wrong; TRBJ2-7 is a better fit for the DNA end. Germline CDR1 reads DFQATT; CDR2 reads SNEGSKA (reference sequence). The CDR3 extends over 12 amino acids.